The clone carrying this T cell receptor (beta chain) occurred many times. CDR1 is SNHLY, CDR2 FYNNEI, per germline. The CDR3 length is 15 residues. Unmatched junction bases numbered 9, after V lost 8 bases and J lost 5 bases. The CDR3 regions of TCR beta were amplified from RNA transcripts. With the HTBI primer set, the TCR CDR3 went through a first round of RT-PCR. TCRdb independently ran MiXCR on the multiplex PCR reads; one entry per CDR3 protein. Counted here are about 510,000 distinct CDR3 sequences, roughly 15% occurring once; the ten biggest clones make up around 14%. This entry comes from a study of T cells in Graves' hyperthyroidism and ophthalmopathy.

The chain couples TRBV2 to TRBJ2-2; 9 nucleotides line up with TRBD2. The clonotype originates from a woman between 35 and 50 years old with Graves' hyperthyroidism. The sequenced material came from blood. Here the CDR3 reads CASSGAGGGTGELFF. The CDR3 coding sequence is TGTGCCAGCTCAGGAGCGGGAGGAGGTACCGGGGAGCTGTTTTTT. The variable domain in full, completed from reference TRBV2 and TRBJ2-2, reads EPEVTQTPSHQVTQMGQEVILRCVPISNHLYFYWYRQILGQKVEFLVSFYNNEISEKSEIFDDQFSVERPDGSNFTLKIRSTKLEDSAMYFCASSGAGGGTGELFFGEGSRLTVL.